The rows below give T cell receptor beta chains drawn from one sample of a study of shared clonotypes between healthy human individuals. Assay used: immunoSEQ multiplex PCR; TCRdb lists only in-frame clones, some missing. The sample carries under 2.5 million clones, less than 95% recorded once. The sample taken for sequencing was naive CD4+ T cells from PBMCs. These receptors were collected from a man aged 18 to 35 in good health. Some clones in this sample may be carry-over from other donors' samples. Each CDR3 is given with its conserved first and last residue. The D gene is left open where the match is weak. The size field is filled for only some rows; it gives once, few, many or a size class.

D gene,J gene,clone size,V gene,CDR3 protein,CDR3 DNA
TRBD1,TRBJ2-7,-,TRBV7-9,CASSLLQGDYEQYF,TGTGCCAGCAGCTTATTGCAGGGGGACTACGAGCAGTACTTC
-,TRBJ2-7,-,TRBV27,CASRARVLGRYEQYF,TGTGCCAGCAGAGCCCGCGTACTCGGACGGTACGAGCAGTACTTC
-,TRBJ2-7,-,TRBV28,CASSSALTYEQYF,TGTGCCAGCAGTTCGGCCCTAACCTACGAGCAGTACTTC
-,TRBJ2-1,once,TRBV28,CATQNPVDYNEQFF,TGTGCCACCCAGAATCCAGTGGACTACAATGAGCAGTTCTTC
-,TRBJ1-2,-,TRBV5-6,CASSQTPGAGYTF,TGTGCCAGCAGCCAAACCCCAGGGGCCGGCTACACCTTC
-,TRBJ2-7,-,TRBV7-2,CASSLVPPSVSAYEQYF,TGTGCCAGCAGCTTAGTGCCCCCTAGCGTAAGCGCCTACGAGCAGTACTTC
-,TRBJ2-3,-,TRBV5-1,CASSLAAAPTDTQYF,TGCGCCAGCAGCTTGGCGGCGGCCCCCACAGATACGCAGTATTTT
-,TRBJ1-5,-,TRBV5-1,CASSFQLGGQPQHF,TGCGCCAGCAGCTTCCAGTTAGGAGGTCAGCCCCAGCATTTT
-,TRBJ1-1,-,TRBV29-1,CSVLWGLRSTEAFF,TGCAGCGTACTGTGGGGGCTGAGGAGCACTGAAGCTTTCTTT
-,TRBJ1-1,-,TRBV18,CASSQTQNTEAFF,TGTGCCAGCTCACAGACACAGAACACTGAAGCTTTCTTT
TRBD2,TRBJ2-4,-,TRBV6-1,CASSESVLAGVGKNIQYF,TGTGCCAGCAGTGAATCTGTGCTAGCGGGAGTAGGCAAAAACATTCAGTACTTC
-,TRBJ2-7,-,TRBV27,CASSEFAGIYEQYF,TGTGCCAGCAGTGAATTCGCGGGGATTTACGAGCAGTACTTC
-,TRBJ1-2,once,TRBV7-2,CASSLGGQLYGYTF,TGTGCCAGCAGCTTAGGAGGACAGCTCTATGGCTACACCTTC
TRBD1,TRBJ1-2,-,TRBV7-2,CASSSSLTGNYGYTF,TGTGCCAGCAGCTCATCCTTGACAGGGAACTATGGCTACACCTTC
-,TRBJ1-1,once,TRBV6-1,CASSANPLKPRGTEAFF,TGTGCCAGCAGTGCTAACCCCCTCAAACCTCGGGGCACTGAAGCTTTCTTT
TRBD2,TRBJ2-1,-,TRBV25-1,CASRDPTSGGYNEQFF,TGTGCCAGCAGGGACCCGACTAGCGGGGGTTACAATGAGCAGTTCTTC
-,TRBJ1-5,once,TRBV6-1,CASSERGGSGQPQHF,TGTGCCAGCAGTGAACGGGGCGGCTCTGGTCAGCCCCAGCATTTT
-,TRBJ1-1,-,TRBV28,CASSFQVYTEAFF,TGTGCCAGCAGTTTTCAGGTATACACTGAAGCTTTCTTT
-,TRBJ2-2,once,TRBV28,CASIAGEVSGELFF,TGTGCCAGCATAGCTGGTGAGGTCTCCGGGGAGCTGTTTTTT
-,TRBJ2-7,-,TRBV6-6,CASSYSKGGGPGEQYF,TGTGCCAGCAGTTACTCGAAGGGGGGAGGGCCCGGGGAGCAGTACTTC
-,TRBJ1-3,-,TRBV9,CASSSISPSGNTIYF,TGTGCCAGCAGCTCCATCAGTCCCTCTGGAAACACCATATATTTT
-,TRBJ1-2,-,TRBV2,CASSEETNYGYTF,TGTGCCAGCAGTGAAGAAACTAACTATGGCTACACCTTC
-,TRBJ2-4,once,TRBV7-2,CASSLQAEKNIQYF,TGTGCCAGCAGCTTACAGGCAGAGAAAAACATTCAGTACTTC
-,TRBJ2-7,-,TRBV28,CASSLRGPLYEQYF,TGTGCCAGCAGTTTACGCGGGCCACTCTACGAGCAGTACTTC
TRBD1,TRBJ1-2,-,TRBV16,CASSQFQGASDGYTF,TGTGCCAGCAGCCAATTCCAGGGGGCCTCGGATGGCTACACCTTC
-,TRBJ1-2,-,TRBV9,CASSVLGRGYGYTF,TGTGCCAGCAGCGTACTCGGCAGGGGTTACGGCTACACCTTC
-,TRBJ1-5,-,TRBV29-1,CSVETSHNQPQHF,TGCAGCGTTGAAACCAGTCACAATCAGCCCCAGCATTTT
-,TRBJ2-2,-,TRBV19,CASNYVYTGELFF,TGTGCCAGTAATTACGTATACACCGGGGAGCTGTTTTTT
TRBD1,TRBJ1-1,-,TRBV19,CASKGQMNTEAFF,TGTGCCAGTAAGGGACAGATGAACACTGAAGCTTTCTTT
-,TRBJ1-1,few,TRBV9,CASSPQTGNTEAFF,TGTGCCAGCAGCCCCCAGACAGGGAACACTGAAGCTTTCTTT
TRBD2,TRBJ2-7,-,TRBV11-2,CASSPSRTSGRAGEQYF,TGTGCCAGCAGCCCGTCCCGGACTAGCGGGAGGGCCGGGGAGCAGTACTTC
TRBD1,TRBJ1-5,few,TRBV11-2,CASSLRQGAGPQHF,TGTGCCAGCAGCTTAAGACAGGGGGCAGGCCCCCAGCATTTT
-,TRBJ1-2,-,TRBV5-1,CASSFTVTVGYTF,TGCGCCAGCAGCTTTACAGTCACGGTGGGCTACACCTTC
-,TRBJ2-2,few,TRBV7-9,CASSLAGPNTGELFF,TGTGCCAGCAGCTTAGCGGGGCCGAACACCGGGGAGCTGTTTTTT
TRBD1,TRBJ2-7,-,TRBV13,CASSNPQGAHEQYF,TGTGCCAGCAGCAACCCACAGGGGGCCCACGAGCAGTACTTC
TRBD1,TRBJ1-1,-,TRBV15,CATSRVDRGSRTEAFF,TGTGCCACCAGCAGAGTCGACAGGGGAAGTAGGACTGAAGCTTTCTTT
TRBD2,TRBJ2-2,-,TRBV5-1,CASTLQIAGGVTGELFF,TGCGCCAGCACCCTGCAGATCGCGGGAGGGGTCACCGGGGAGCTGTTTTTT
-,TRBJ1-2,once,TRBV19,CASLTPGTDYGYTF,TGTGCCAGTCTTACCCCCGGGACGGACTATGGCTACACCTTC
TRBD1,TRBJ2-2,-,TRBV5-1,CASGETGANTGELFF,TGCGCCAGCGGGGAGACAGGGGCGAACACCGGGGAGCTGTTTTTT
TRBD2,TRBJ2-7,-,TRBV5-1,CASSLTSGSYEQYF,TGCGCCAGCAGCTTAACTAGCGGCTCCTACGAGCAGTACTTC
-,TRBJ2-6,-,TRBV5-4,CASSGAGSGANVLTF,TGTGCCAGCAGCGGGGCAGGCTCTGGGGCCAACGTCCTGACTTTC
-,TRBJ2-5,once,TRBV7-3,CASSLFGGSETQYF,TGTGCCAGCAGCTTATTCGGGGGTTCGGAGACCCAGTACTTC
TRBD1,TRBJ1-4,-,TRBV7-6,CASSVDRGRANEKLFF,TGTGCCAGCAGCGTTGACAGGGGGCGGGCTAATGAAAAACTGTTTTTT
-,TRBJ2-3,-,TRBV9,CASSVAGLSGTDTQYF,TGTGCCAGCAGCGTAGCTGGCTTGTCTGGCACAGATACGCAGTATTTT
TRBD1,TRBJ2-6,-,TRBV7-2,CASSFLSGQGAGANVLTF,TGTGCCAGCAGCTTTCTATCGGGACAGGGGGCGGGGGCCAACGTCCTGACTTTC
-,TRBJ1-6,-,TRBV30,CAWSARGWDSPLHF,TGTGCCTGGAGTGCCAGGGGATGGGATTCACCCCTCCACTTT
-,TRBJ2-7,-,TRBV6-6,CASSEPPARYEQYF,TGTGCCAGCAGCGAACCCCCAGCGCGGTACGAGCAGTACTTC
-,TRBJ1-2,-,TRBV28,CASSLVGRVGYGYTF,TGTGCCAGCAGTTTAGTCGGCAGGGTGGGGTATGGCTACACCTTC
-,TRBJ1-2,-,TRBV7-6,CASSPPGARGYTF,TGTGCCAGCAGCCCTCCAGGGGCACGAGGCTACACCTTC
-,TRBJ2-7,-,TRBV7-8,CASSLPRAGYEQYF,TGTGCCAGCAGCTTACCCCGGGCCGGCTACGAGCAGTACTTC
-,TRBJ1-2,-,TRBV7-2,CASSLVANGYTF,TGTGCCAGCAGCTTAGTTGCAAATGGCTACACCTTC
-,TRBJ2-1,-,TRBV10-3,CAIRSGQSTYNEQFF,TGTGCCATCAGGAGCGGGCAGAGCACCTACAATGAGCAGTTCTTC
-,TRBJ1-2,-,TRBV7-9,CASSLSNGYTF,TGTGCCAGCAGCTTAAGTAATGGCTACACCTTC
TRBD2,TRBJ2-5,once,TRBV18,CASSPPGLAQETQYF,TGTGCCAGCTCACCACCTGGACTAGCTCAAGAGACCCAGTACTTC
TRBD1,TRBJ2-3,-,TRBV2,CASRDRGLQTDTQYF,TGTGCCAGCAGAGACAGGGGGCTTCAGACAGATACGCAGTATTTT
TRBD2,TRBJ2-5,-,TRBV9,CASSAPRGGGETQYF,TGTGCCAGCAGCGCACCACGGGGGGGCGGGGAGACCCAGTACTTC